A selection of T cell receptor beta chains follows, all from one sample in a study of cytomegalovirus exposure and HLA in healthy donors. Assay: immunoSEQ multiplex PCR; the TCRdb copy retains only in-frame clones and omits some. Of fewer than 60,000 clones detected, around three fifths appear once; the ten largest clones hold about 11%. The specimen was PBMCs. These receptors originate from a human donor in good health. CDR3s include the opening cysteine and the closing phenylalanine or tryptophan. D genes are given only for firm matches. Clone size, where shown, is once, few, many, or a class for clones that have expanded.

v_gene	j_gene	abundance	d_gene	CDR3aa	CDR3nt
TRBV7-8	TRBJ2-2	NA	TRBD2	CASSGTSGANTGELFF	TGTGCCAGCTCCGGGACTAGCGGAGCGAACACCGGGGAGCTGTTTTTT
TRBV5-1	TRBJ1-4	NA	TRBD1	CASSQTGDPLEKLFF	TGCGCCAGCAGCCAAACAGGGGACCCTTTGGAAAAACTGTTTTTT
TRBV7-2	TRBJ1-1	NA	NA	CASSPAEGSNTEAFF	TGTGCCAGCAGCCCCGCGGAGGGATCGAACACTGAAGCTTTCTTT
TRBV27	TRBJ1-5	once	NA	CASSLRTPGDQPQHF	TGTGCCAGCAGTTTACGGACCCCGGGGGATCAGCCCCAGCATTTT
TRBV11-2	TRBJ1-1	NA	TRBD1	CASSSRDRVSAFF	TGTGCCAGCAGCTCCAGGGACAGGGTTTCGGCTTTCTTT
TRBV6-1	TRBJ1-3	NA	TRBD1	CASSDTGGGFSGNTIYF	TGTGCCAGCAGTGACACAGGGGGGGGTTTCTCTGGAAACACCATATATTTT
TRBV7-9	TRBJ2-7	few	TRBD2	CASSSGGVGIYEQYF	TGTGCCAGCAGCTCGGGGGGGGTCGGGATCTACGAGCAGTACTTC
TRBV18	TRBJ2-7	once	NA	CASSPRTETYEQYF	TGTGCCAGCTCACCCCGGACAGAGACCTACGAGCAGTACTTC
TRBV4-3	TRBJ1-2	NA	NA	CASSQFTNYGYTF	TGCGCCAGCAGCCAATTTACTAACTATGGCTACACCTTC
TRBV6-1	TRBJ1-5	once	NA	CASSVSGFGGQPQHF	TGTGCCAGCAGTGTTTCAGGGTTCGGTGGTCAGCCCCAGCATTTT
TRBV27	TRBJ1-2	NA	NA	CASSLSGPYGYTF	TGTGCCAGCAGTTTATCGGGGCCCTATGGCTACACCTTC
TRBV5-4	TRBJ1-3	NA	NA	CASSRDRGSGNTIYF	TGTGCCAGCAGCCGCGATAGGGGATCTGGAAACACCATATATTTT
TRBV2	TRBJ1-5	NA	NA	CATRGGEGNQPQHF	TGTGCCACCAGAGGGGGAGAGGGCAATCAGCCCCAGCATTTT
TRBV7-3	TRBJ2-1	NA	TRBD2	CASSLRSGGQYNEQFF	TGTGCCAGCAGCTTACGATCGGGGGGGCAGTACAATGAGCAGTTCTTC
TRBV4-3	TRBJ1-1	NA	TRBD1	CASSQGQGAMNTEAFF	TGCGCCAGCAGCCAAGGACAGGGGGCGATGAACACTGAAGCTTTCTTT
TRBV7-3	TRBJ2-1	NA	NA	CASSFGIGEQFF	TGTGCCAGCAGCTTCGGGATCGGTGAGCAGTTCTTC
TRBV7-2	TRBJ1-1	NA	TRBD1	CASSFRTGAAFF	TGTGCCAGCAGCTTCCGGACAGGGGCGGCTTTCTTT
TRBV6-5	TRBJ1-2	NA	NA	CASSYQGSPPSGYTF	TGTGCCAGCAGTTACCAGGGTTCTCCCCCGTCTGGCTACACCTTC
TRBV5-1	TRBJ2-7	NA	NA	CASSLEPRSYEQYF	TGCGCCAGCAGCTTGGAGCCCCGGAGCTACGAGCAGTACTTC
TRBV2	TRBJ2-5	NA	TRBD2	CASHRGTSGTQYF	TGTGCCAGCCATCGGGGGACTAGCGGGACCCAGTACTTC
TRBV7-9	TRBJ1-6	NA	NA	CASSSQSPLMSPLHF	TGTGCCAGCAGCTCCCAGTCACCTCTCATGTCACCCCTCCACTTT
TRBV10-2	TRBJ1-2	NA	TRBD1	CASWTGGNYGYTF	TGCGCCAGCTGGACAGGGGGCAACTATGGCTACACCTTC
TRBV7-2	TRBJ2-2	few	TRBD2	CASSLGGGGLTGELFF	TGTGCCAGCAGCTTAGGAGGCGGGGGGCTCACCGGGGAGCTGTTTTTT
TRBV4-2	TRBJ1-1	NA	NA	CASSQAGQSNPEAFF	TGTGCCAGCAGCCAAGCCGGACAGTCGAACCCTGAAGCTTTCTTT
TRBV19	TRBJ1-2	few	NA	CASSIERGNYGYTF	TGTGCCAGTAGTATAGAAAGGGGGAACTATGGCTACACCTTC
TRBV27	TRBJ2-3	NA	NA	CASWARGGHADTQYF	TGTGCCAGCTGGGCTAGGGGGGGCCACGCAGATACGCAGTATTTT
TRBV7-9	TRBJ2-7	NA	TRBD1	CASSLKGTGASYEQYF	TGTGCCAGCAGCTTAAAGGGGACAGGGGCTTCGTACGAGCAGTACTTC
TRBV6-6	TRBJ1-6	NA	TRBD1	CASTPTDRGNSPLHF	TGTGCCAGCACTCCGACGGACAGGGGTAATTCACCCCTCCACTTT
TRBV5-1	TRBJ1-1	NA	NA	CASSPKTGWSEAFF	TGCGCCAGCAGCCCTAAGACAGGTTGGTCTGAAGCTTTCTTT
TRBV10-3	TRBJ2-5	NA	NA	CAISDTGRETQYF	TGTGCCATCAGTGACACAGGACGAGAGACCCAGTACTTC
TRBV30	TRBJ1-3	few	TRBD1	CATPDRAGNTIYF	TGTGCCACCCCCGACAGGGCTGGAAACACCATATATTTT
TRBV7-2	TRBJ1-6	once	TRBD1	CASSPNAGTGFSPLHF	TGTGCCAGCAGCCCAAACGCCGGGACAGGTTTTTCACCCCTCCACTTT
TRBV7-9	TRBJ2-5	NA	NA	CASSLGGGGETQYF	TGTGCCAGCAGCTTGGGGGGGGGCGGAGAGACCCAGTACTTC
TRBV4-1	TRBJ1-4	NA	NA	CASSPKWAGWEEKLFF	TGCGCCAGCAGCCCGAAGTGGGCAGGGTGGGAAGAAAAACTGTTTTTT
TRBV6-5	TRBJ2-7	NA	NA	CASSYSQNRYYEQYF	TGTGCCAGCAGTTACTCGCAAAACAGGTACTACGAGCAGTACTTC
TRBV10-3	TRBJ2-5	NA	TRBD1	CATKGTGRETQYF	TGTGCCACCAAAGGGACAGGTCGGGAGACCCAGTACTTC
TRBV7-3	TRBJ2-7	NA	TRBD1	CASSPPGQPYEQYF	TGTGCCAGCAGCCCCCCGGGACAGCCCTACGAGCAGTACTTC
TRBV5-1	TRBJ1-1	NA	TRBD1	CASSLRDRRMNTEAFF	TGCGCCAGCAGCTTGAGGGACAGGCGGATGAACACTGAAGCTTTCTTT
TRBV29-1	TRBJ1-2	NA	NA	CSVEGVARDYGYTF	TGCAGCGTTGAAGGTGTAGCGAGAGACTATGGCTACACCTTC
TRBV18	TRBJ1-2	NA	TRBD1	CASRTGGADGYTF	TGTGCCAGCCGGACAGGGGGCGCGGATGGCTACACCTTC
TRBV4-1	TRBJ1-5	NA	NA	CASSQENRENQPQHF	TGCGCCAGCAGCCAAGAAAACAGGGAAAATCAGCCCCAGCATTTT
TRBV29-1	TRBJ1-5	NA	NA	CSVVEGNQPQHF	TGCAGCGTTGTTGAGGGCAATCAGCCCCAGCATTTT
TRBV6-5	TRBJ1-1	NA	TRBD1	CASSSPGGNTEAFF	TGTGCCAGCAGTTCCCCAGGGGGGAACACTGAAGCTTTCTTT
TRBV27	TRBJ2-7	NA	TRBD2	CASSLMGGNYEQYF	TGTGCCAGCAGCCTCATGGGGGGGAATTACGAGCAGTACTTC
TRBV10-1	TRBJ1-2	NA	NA	CASSAGRDYYGYPF	TGCGCCAGCAGTGCGGGCAGGGATTACTATGGCTACCCCTTC
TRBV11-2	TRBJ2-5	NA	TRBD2	CASSLGLAAQETQYF	TGTGCCAGCAGCTTAGGACTAGCGGCCCAAGAGACCCAGTACTTC
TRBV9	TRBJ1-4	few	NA	CASRKTTADPNEKLFF	TGTGCCAGCAGGAAAACTACGGCGGATCCAAATGAAAAACTGTTTTTT
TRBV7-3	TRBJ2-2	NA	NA	CASRPLLAPGELFF	TGTGCCAGCAGACCCTTACTAGCCCCCGGGGAGCTGTTTTTT
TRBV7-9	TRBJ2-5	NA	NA	CASSPDSVQETQYF	TGTGCCAGCAGCCCGGACAGCGTCCAAGAGACCCAGTACTTC
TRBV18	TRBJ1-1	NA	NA	CASSQGVDTEAFF	TGTGCCAGCTCACAGGGGGTCGACACTGAAGCTTTCTTT
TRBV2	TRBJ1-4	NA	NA	CASREGRTNEKLFF	TGTGCCAGCAGGGAGGGGAGAACTAATGAAAAACTGTTTTTT
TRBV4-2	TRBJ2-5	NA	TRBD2	CASSQGTGLAGWETQYF	TGTGCCAGCAGCCAAGGCACGGGACTAGCGGGGTGGGAGACCCAGTACTTC
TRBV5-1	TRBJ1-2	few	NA	CASSFRSGEYGYTF	TGCGCCAGCAGCTTCCGTTCAGGGGAATATGGCTACACCTTC
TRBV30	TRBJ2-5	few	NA	CAWSVIEETQYF	TGTGCCTGGAGTGTAATTGAGGAGACCCAGTACTTC
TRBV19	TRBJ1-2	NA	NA	CASTRTGNYGYTF	TGTGCCAGTACCAGAACAGGGAACTATGGCTACACCTTC
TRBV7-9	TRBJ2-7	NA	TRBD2	CASKLADHYEQYF	TGTGCCAGTAAACTAGCGGACCACTACGAGCAGTACTTC
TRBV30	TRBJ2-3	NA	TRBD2	CAWSARRGLITDTQYF	TGTGCCTGGAGTGCCCGTCGGGGACTAATCACAGATACGCAGTATTTT
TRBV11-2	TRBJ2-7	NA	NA	CASSPAWEQYF	TGTGCCAGCAGCCCCGCGTGGGAGCAGTACTTC